Ten or more counts support the clone carrying this TCR beta chain. Trimming left V 0 bases short and J 6 bases short, with 7 bases between. The CDR3 consists of 12 residues. In germline, CDR1 is SGHRS, CDR2 YFSETQ. This entry is derived from a study of Graves' ophthalmopathy and Graves' hyperthyroidism. Amplifying from RNA transcripts, the study obtained TCR beta CDR3 regions. First-round RT-PCR with HTBI primers preceded a second-round multiplex PCR. A single record per CDR3 protein comes from TCRdb applying MiXCR to the multiplex PCR reads. The profile shows over a million distinct CDR3 sequences, 35% to 40% of them singletons.

This sequence was found in an adult man with Graves' hyperthyroidism. The chain uses TRBV5-1 and TRBJ2-7, with D unresolved. Sequencing was carried out using peripheral blood or thyroid tissue (not recorded which). The DNA for the CDR3 is TGCGCCAGCAGCTTGGATGGGTTCGAGCAGTACTTC. Amino acid sequence: CASSLDGFEQYF.